Reported below is one T cell receptor beta chain. This clonotype occurred a few times. This clone's antigen is unknown. Qualities for individual bases were not recorded, and no much larger clone is one base off. Synthesis of TCR cDNA relied on 5'RACE template switching, a step that introduced a universal primer site along with unique molecular identifiers. cDNA synthesis was primed from both the TCR alpha and TCR beta constant segments. Two PCR steps were used to amplify libraries, with sample barcodes and sequencing adapters being added in the second step. Libraries were sequenced on Illumina HiSeq 2500 (2x100 bp) or NovaSeq (2x150 bp). The paper's processing steps were these. MIGEC was used to demultiplex reads and collapse the reads into UMI consensus sequences, and MiXCR was used for V(D)J alignment. Vaccine-responding clonotypes were identified with edgeR using replicate PBMC samples, with FDR below 0.01 and a log2 fold change above 5 up to day 15 being required. Each bulk clonotype received a CD4 or CD8 identity based on whether the sequenced CD4 or CD8 repertoire contained that clonotype at higher abundance. The raw public reads went through TCRdb reprocessing: fastp at Q25, MiXCR clone calling, in-frame beta chains kept. Every CDR3 protein is listed once, alongside the most common genes and DNA of its rows. TCRdb assigned the V and J calls; the authors' analysis was not used. The sample has 550,000 to 750,000 distinct CDR3 sequences on record, roughly 13% of them singletons. The top ten clonotypes cover over 13% of the sample.

This sample stems from a study of T cells after yellow fever vaccination (dated by TCRdb to between 2019 and 2020). Regarding the research as a whole: The SMART-Seq v4 Ultra Low Input RNA kit was used to prepare libraries from fractions with low cell numbers. To follow T-cell clones before and after both primary and booster YFV17D yellow fever vaccination, bulk TCR alpha and beta repertoires underwent longitudinal sequencing. Two healthy male donors made up the cohort, one aged 18 to 29 years and the other aged 30 to 40 years. Blood was drawn at multiple timepoints before and after primary and secondary immunization, with bulk PBMC replicates and cell subsets isolated. The study at large found these results: Computational filtering was required because FACS-sorted repertoires could contain abundant contaminating clonotypes from the bulk population. Compared with the primary T-cell response, the secondary T-cell response was faster but weaker, reaching its peak on day 5 rather than on day 15. Because only two donors were included in the study, the extent to which the findings can be generalized is limited. After the booster, most of the clones that had expanded following primary vaccination were detected again (roughly 96% of CD4 and roughly 88% of CD8), which suggests that memory was broadly maintained. A small fraction of clonotypes showed up in both the CD4 and CD8 compartments, probably as a result of convergent recombination.

Explained via the paper, the treatment or condition label denotes: live attenuated yellow fever vaccine strain. At each blood-draw timepoint, two biological replicates of bulk PBMCs were obtained. A standard Ficoll-Paque protocol was used to isolate PBMCs from peripheral blood. RNA was extracted with TriZol from bulk PBMCs, CD4 and CD8 fractions, and dextramer-positive and dextramer-negative fractions. For CDR1 and CDR2, the germline V gene (reference sequence) lists LNHDA and SQIVND. The CDR3 measures 16 amino acids from cysteine to phenylalanine. Just the 48-base CDR3 DNA is kept, in frame starting at base 1. From V the trimming removes 7 bases and from J it removes 0 bases, while the gene matches leave 8 bases of the junction unaccounted for.

This receptor was obtained from a young man who received the YFV17D yellow fever vaccine. Recombination joined TRBV19 with TRBJ1-4; a stretch of 7 junction bases matches TRBD1. Sequenced here: PBMCs, sampled on the day of the yellow fever booster vaccination. The CDR3 region reads CASKRGTVSTNEKLFF. Here is the DNA: TGTGCCAGTAAGAGGGGGACAGTTTCAACTAATGAAAAACTGTTTTTT.